This is a list of T cell receptor beta chains from one sample in a study of blood T cell repertoires in COVID-19. Clones were sequenced by immunoSEQ multiplex PCR, and TCRdb holds only the in-frame ones, with some missing. Among more than 110,000 clones listed, over 80% were seen once. The sequenced material came from peripheral blood. These receptors came from a woman aged 80 or over with acute or convalescent COVID-19. Each CDR3 is given with its conserved first and last residue. Fields, in order: clone size, J gene, V gene, CDR3 protein. Some rows mark clone size as missing; the rest say once, few, many or name a class of expanded clone.

- TRBJ1-4 TRBV7-9 CASSLGTGEEKLFF
- TRBJ2-7 TRBV28 CASSSGAQSYEQYF
- TRBJ1-2 TRBV7-2 CASSLRNYREGYTF
- TRBJ2-5 TRBV4-3 CASSQDKQETQYF
- TRBJ1-1 TRBV29-1 CSERTDMNTEAFF
- TRBJ1-2 TRBV29-1 CSATAGYGYTF
- TRBJ2-4 TRBV18 CASTRGRLAKNIQYF
once TRBJ1-2 TRBV25-1 CASTGWYEGYTF
- TRBJ2-3 TRBV7-2 CASSLLTDTQYF
- TRBJ1-2 TRBV2 CASTYGGNGYTF